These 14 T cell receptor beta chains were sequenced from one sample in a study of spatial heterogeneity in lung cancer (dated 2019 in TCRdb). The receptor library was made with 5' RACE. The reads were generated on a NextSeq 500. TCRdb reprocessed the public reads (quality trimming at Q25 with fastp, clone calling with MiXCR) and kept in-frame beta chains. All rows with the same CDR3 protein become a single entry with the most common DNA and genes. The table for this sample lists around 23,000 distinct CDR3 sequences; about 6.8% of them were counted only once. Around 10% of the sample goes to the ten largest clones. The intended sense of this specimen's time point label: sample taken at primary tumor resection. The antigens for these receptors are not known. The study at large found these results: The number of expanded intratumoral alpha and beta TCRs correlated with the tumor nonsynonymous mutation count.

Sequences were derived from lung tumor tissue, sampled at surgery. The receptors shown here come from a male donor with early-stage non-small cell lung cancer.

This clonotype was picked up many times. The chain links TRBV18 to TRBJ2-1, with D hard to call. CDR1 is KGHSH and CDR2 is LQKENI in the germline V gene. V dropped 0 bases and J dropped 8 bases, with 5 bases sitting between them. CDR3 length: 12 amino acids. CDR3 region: CASSPPGDEQFF. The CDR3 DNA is TGTGCCAGCTCACCACCGGGTGATGAGCAGTTCTTC. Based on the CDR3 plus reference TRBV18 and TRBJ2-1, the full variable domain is NAGVMQNPRHLVRRRGQEARLRCSPMKGHSHVYWYRQLPEEGLKFMVYLQKENIIDESGMPKERFSAEFPKEGPSILRIQQVVRGDSAAYFCASSPPGDEQFFGPGTRLTVL.

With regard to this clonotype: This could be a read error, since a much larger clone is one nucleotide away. The CDR3 here is CTSRKTATSGNTIYF. The CDR3 DNA follows: TGTACCAGCAGGAAGACAGCCACCTCTGGAAACACCATATATTTT. The genes are TRBV12-3 or TRBV12-4 and TRBJ1-3; possibly TRBD1 for D (5 bases). The CDR3 contains 15 residues.

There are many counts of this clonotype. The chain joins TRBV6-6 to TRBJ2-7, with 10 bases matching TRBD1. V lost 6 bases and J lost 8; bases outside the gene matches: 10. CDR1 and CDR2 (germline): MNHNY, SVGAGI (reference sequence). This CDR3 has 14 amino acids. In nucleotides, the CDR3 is TGTGCCAGCAGCCCGTCCGGGACAGGGGTCAAGCAGTACTTC. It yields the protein CASSPSGTGVKQYF.

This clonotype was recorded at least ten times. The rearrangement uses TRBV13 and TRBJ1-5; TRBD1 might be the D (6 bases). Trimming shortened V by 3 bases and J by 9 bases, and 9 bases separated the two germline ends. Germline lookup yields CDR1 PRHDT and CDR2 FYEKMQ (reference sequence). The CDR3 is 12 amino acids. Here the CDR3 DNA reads TGTGCCAGCAGCTTCAGGGGAGGGCCCCAGCATTTT. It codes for CASSFRGGPQHF.

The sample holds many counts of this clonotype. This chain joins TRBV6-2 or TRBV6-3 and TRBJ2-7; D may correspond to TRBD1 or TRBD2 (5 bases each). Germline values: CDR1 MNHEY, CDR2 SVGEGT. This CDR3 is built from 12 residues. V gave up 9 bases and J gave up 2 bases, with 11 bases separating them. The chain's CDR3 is CASRGVPYEQYF. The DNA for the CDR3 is TGTGCCAGTCGAGGGGTTCCCTACGAGCAGTACTTC.

This CDR3 reads CASSFAIDPEAFF. The CDR3 nucleotides are TGTGCCAGCAGCTTCGCCATCGACCCTGAAGCTTTCTTT. V usage is TRBV11-2 and J usage is TRBJ1-1, with D unclear. Germline assignment: CDR1 SGHAT and CDR2 FQNNGV. The ends were cut back, 3 bases at V and 6 bases at J, with 11 bases in the middle. This CDR3 contains 13 residues.

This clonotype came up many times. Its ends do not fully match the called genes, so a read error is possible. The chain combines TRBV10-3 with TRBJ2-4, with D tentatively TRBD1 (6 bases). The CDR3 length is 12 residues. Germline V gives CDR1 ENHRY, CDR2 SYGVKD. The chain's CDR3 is CAISESQGVKDF. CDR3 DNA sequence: TGTGCCATCAGTGAGTCACAGGGAGTGAAGGACTTC.

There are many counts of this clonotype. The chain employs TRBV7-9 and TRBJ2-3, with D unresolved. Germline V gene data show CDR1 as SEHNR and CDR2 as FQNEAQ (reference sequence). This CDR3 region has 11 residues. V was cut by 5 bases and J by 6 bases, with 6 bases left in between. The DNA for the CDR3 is TGTGCCAGCAGCCGCCAGGATACGCAGTATTTT. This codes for CASSRQDTQYF.

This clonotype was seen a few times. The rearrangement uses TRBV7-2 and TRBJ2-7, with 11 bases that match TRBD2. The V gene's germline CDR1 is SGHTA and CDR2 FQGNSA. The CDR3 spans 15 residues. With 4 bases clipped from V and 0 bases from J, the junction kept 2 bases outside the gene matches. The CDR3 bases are TGTGCCAGCAGCTCTAGCGGGGGGACCTCCTACGAGCAGTACTTC. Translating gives CASSSSGGTSYEQYF.

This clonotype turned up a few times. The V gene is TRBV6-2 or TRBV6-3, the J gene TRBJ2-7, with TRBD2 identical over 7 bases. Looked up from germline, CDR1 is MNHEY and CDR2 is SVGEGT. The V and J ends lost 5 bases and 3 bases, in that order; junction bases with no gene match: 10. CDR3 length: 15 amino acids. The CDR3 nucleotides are TGTGCCAGCAGTCGTAGCGGGTGGAGCATCTACGAGCAGTACTTC. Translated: CASSRSGWSIYEQYF.

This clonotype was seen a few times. This CDR3 is CASSLAAYGSSYEQYF. The CDR3 DNA follows: TGTGCCAGCAGCTTAGCAGCGTACGGGAGCTCCTACGAGCAGTACTTC. The V gene is TRBV7-2, the J gene TRBJ2-7; tentative D call: TRBD2 (6 bases). This CDR3 is 16 amino acids long. V was clipped by 0 bases and J by 0 bases, with 12 bases between them. The V gene's germline CDR1 is SGHTA and CDR2 FQGNSA.

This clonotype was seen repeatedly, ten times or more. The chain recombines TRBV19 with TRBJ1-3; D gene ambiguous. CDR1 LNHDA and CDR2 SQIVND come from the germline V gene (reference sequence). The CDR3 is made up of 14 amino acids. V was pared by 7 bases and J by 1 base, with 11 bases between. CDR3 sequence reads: CASISWASGNTIYF. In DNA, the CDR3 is TGTGCCAGTATCAGTTGGGCGTCTGGAAACACCATATATTTT.

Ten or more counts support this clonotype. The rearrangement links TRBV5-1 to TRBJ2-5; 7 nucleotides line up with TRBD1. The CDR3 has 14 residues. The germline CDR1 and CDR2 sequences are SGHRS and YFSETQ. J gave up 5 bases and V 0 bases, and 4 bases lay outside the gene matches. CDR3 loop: CASSLEGQRETQYF. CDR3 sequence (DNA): TGCGCCAGCAGCTTGGAGGGACAGAGGGAGACCCAGTACTTC.

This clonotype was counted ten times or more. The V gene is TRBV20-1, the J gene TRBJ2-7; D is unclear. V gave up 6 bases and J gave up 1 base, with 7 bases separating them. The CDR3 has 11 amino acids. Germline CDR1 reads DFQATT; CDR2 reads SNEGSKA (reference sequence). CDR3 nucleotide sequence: TGCAGTGCAGGACCTTCCTACGAGCAGTACTTC. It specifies CSAGPSYEQYF.